The source of this TCR beta chain is a study of T cell responses to AZD1222 COVID-19 vaccine. Per germline, CDR1 GTSNPN and CDR2 SVGIG (reference sequence). This CDR3 spans 15 amino acids. The V segment lost 4 bases and the J segment 4 bases; nucleotides outside the gene matches: 10. Points on this clone: The antigen remains undetermined.

Overall study results and limits: Baseline antibody screening turned up just six seropositive AZD1222 recipients.

Measured with immunoSEQ multiplex PCR; TCRdb has only the in-frame clones, and not every one. The table has roughly 100,000 clones, more than 75% seen once. The sequencing used peripheral blood, collected on day 0 of AZD1222 vaccination. The V call is TRBV30, the J call TRBJ1-3; 7 bases line up with TRBD1. This TCR was recovered from an adult in good health. The CDR3: CAWTPLGDSGNTIYF. The CDR3, as DNA: TGTGCCTGGACCCCTTTGGGGGACAGCGGAAACACCATATATTTT.